The clone carrying this TCR beta chain was counted many times. Its specificity is not known. Carried by the TCR beta cDNA libraries were unique molecular identifiers. TCRdb fed the PCR reads into MiXCR, producing one record per CDR3 protein. The table records roughly 200,000 distinct CDR3 sequences, over 25% of them present only once. These data originate in a study of post-analysis software for immune sequencing data. Study-wide points: Included in a set of about five TRBV segments more frequent in patients than controls were TRBV5-6, TRBV5-1 and TRBV20-1. Analysis by F measure revealed that same-batch samples clustered strongly together.

The CDR3 runs to 16 residues. The germline CDR1 and CDR2 sequences are LGHNA and YNFKEQ. V lost 2 bases to trimming and J lost 3 bases; unmatched junction nucleotides: 10. The sample comprised blood. The source of this sequence is a girl aged 2 to 17 with multiple sclerosis. V and J are TRBV4-2 and TRBJ2-7, with 7 bases identical to TRBD1. The CDR3 is CASSQRYGTAYYEQYF. The CDR3 coding sequence is TGTGCCAGCAGCCAAAGGTACGGGACAGCCTACTACGAGCAGTACTTC.